The 5 T cell receptor beta chains below all came from one sample that was sequenced in a study of response to subunit inactivated influenza vaccine. Each CDR3 protein is one row after TCRdb ran MiXCR on the RT-PCR reads. The repertoire holds roughly 630,000 distinct CDR3 sequences, with about 15% as singletons. The sequencing here drew on PBMCs from blood, taken 14 to 15 days before vaccination. The receptors were gathered from a man aged 50 to 60 who received an inactivated influenza vaccine.

The chain has TRBV15 and TRBJ1-5; 7 bases are a match to TRBD1. From germline, CDR1 is LNHNV and CDR2 YYDKDF (reference sequence). The CDR3 consists of 15 residues. V was clipped by 0 bases and J by 5 bases; unmatched bases: 4. The DNA of the CDR3 is TGTGCCACCAGCAGAGACCGGACAGGCCATCAGCCCCAGCATTTT. Translated: CATSRDRTGHQPQHF.

The sample holds a few counts of this clonotype. This rearrangement joins TRBV20-1 to TRBJ2-3, with 8 bases identical to TRBD2. Trimming cost V 4 bases and J 8 bases; bases outside gene matches: 14. The CDR3 extends over 15 amino acids. The germline V gene has CDR1 DFQATT and CDR2 SNEGSKA (reference sequence). The CDR3 protein is CSATPGSGAGSTQYF. The CDR3, as DNA: TGCAGTGCTACCCCCGGTAGCGGGGCTGGTAGTACGCAGTATTTT.

Only a few counts were recorded for this clonotype. The rearrangement uses TRBV20-1 and TRBJ2-3; D not resolved. The germline V gene encodes CDR1 DFQATT and CDR2 SNEGSKA (reference sequence). This CDR3 has 10 amino acids. The V and J ends lost 1 base and 10 bases respectively, with 6 bases between them. The CDR3 here is CSARGPPQYF. CDR3 nucleotide sequence: TGCAGTGCTAGAGGGCCCCCGCAGTATTTT.

CDR3 coding DNA: TGTGCCAGCAGCTTAGGATATGGGTACGAGACCCAGTACTTC. It translates to CASSLGYGYETQYF. This sequence joins TRBV7-9 and TRBJ2-5; D is unresolved. The CDR3 extends over 14 amino acids. Germline V gene data show CDR1 as SEHNR and CDR2 as FQNEAQ (reference sequence). V shed 1 base and J shed 5 bases, with 11 bases lying between them.

This clonotype was observed a few times. The V gene is TRBV2, the J gene TRBJ2-1, with D hard to call. V shed 3 bases and J shed 12 bases, with 6 bases lying between them. CDR3 length: 10 residues. Looked up from germline, CDR1 is SNHLY and CDR2 is FYNNEI. The CDR3 DNA is TGTGCCAGCAGTGACAGATGGCAGTTCTTC. It yields the protein CASSDRWQFF.